One and the same sample provided the 5 T cell receptor beta chains below, sequenced in a study of shared clonotypes between healthy human individuals. Profiling relied on immunoSEQ multiplex PCR, and the TCRdb table lists in-frame clones only, not all of them. The sample has approximately 2.3 million clones, approximately 95% seen once. Source material: naive CD4+ T cells from PBMCs. Subset: CD45RA+ positively selected. The receptors originated from a man aged 18 to 30 in good health. Some clones in this sample may be carry-over from other donors' samples.

The chain is built from TRBV18 and TRBJ2-7, with D perhaps assigned TRBD1 or TRBD2 (5 bases each). Looked up from germline, CDR1 is KGHSH and CDR2 is LQKENI. Trimming took off 3 bases at V and 3 bases at J, with 9 bases between the two ends. This CDR3 region has 13 residues. In DNA, the CDR3 is TGTGCCAGCTCACCCGGGGCGTTCTACGAGCAGTACTTC. Its translation: CASSPGAFYEQYF.

This chain links TRBV27 with TRBJ2-2; D is possibly TRBD2 (6 bases). The CDR3 covers 16 residues. V gave up 3 bases and J gave up 5 bases, with 16 bases separating them. The germline V gene has CDR1 MNHEY and CDR2 SMNVEV (reference sequence). DNA of the CDR3: TGTGCCAGCAGTTTTCTAGGAGGGCCGGGGACCGGGGAGCTGTTTTTT. Protein: CASSFLGGPGTGELFF.

The rearrangement joins TRBV20-1 to TRBJ1-2; D is ambiguous. Germline-derived CDR1 and CDR2 are DFQATT and SNEGSKA (reference sequence). This CDR3 spans 11 amino acids. DNA of the CDR3: TGCATGTCCGAGGTTAACTATGGCTACACCTTC. Protein product: CMSEVNYGYTF.

The rearrangement joins TRBV28 to TRBJ1-2; D ambiguous. Trimming stripped 6 bases from V and 7 bases from J, with 9 bases between. The CDR3 loop spans 11 amino acids. The germline V gene encodes CDR1 MDHEN and CDR2 SYDVKM. The CDR3 coding sequence is TGTGCCAGCAGGTGGTTCGGTGGCTACACCTTC. Protein product: CASRWFGGYTF.

V and J are TRBV7-2 and TRBJ2-3, with unresolved D. CDR1 is SGHTA, CDR2 FQGNSA, per germline. V lost 9 bases, J lost 4 bases, and 23 bases lay in between. This CDR3 has 16 residues. CDR3 protein: CASVMRFLSGADTQYF. CDR3 nucleotides: TGTGCCAGTGTAATGAGGTTTCTGTCGGGTGCAGATACGCAGTATTTT. The complete variable domain, with remaining parts taken from reference TRBV7-2 and TRBJ2-3, reads GAGVSQSPSNKVTEKGKDVELRCDPISGHTALYWYRQSLGQGLEFLIYFQGNSAPDKSGLPSDRFSAERTGGSVSTLTIQRTQQEDSAVYLCASVMRFLSGADTQYFGPGTRLTVL.